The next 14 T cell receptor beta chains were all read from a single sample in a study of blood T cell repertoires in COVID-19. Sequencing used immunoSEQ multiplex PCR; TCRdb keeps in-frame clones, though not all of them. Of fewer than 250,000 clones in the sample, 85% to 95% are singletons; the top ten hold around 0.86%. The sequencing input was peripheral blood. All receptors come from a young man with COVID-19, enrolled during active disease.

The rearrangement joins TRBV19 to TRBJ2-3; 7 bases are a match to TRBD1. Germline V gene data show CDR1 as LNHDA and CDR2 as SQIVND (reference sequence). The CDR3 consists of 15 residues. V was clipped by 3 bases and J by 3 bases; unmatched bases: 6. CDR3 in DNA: TGTGCCAGTAGTATCCAGACAGGGATTACAGATACGCAGTATTTT. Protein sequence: CASSIQTGITDTQYF. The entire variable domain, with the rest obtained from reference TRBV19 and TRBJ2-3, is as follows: DGGITQSPKYLFRKEGQNVTLSCEQNLNHDAMYWYRQDPGQGLRLIYYSQIVNDFQKGDIAEGYSVSREKKESFPLTVTSAQKNPTAFYLCASSIQTGITDTQYFGPGTRLTVL.

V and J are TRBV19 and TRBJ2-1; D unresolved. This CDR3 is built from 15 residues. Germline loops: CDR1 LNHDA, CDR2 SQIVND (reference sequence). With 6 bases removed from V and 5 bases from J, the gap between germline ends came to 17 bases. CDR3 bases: TGTGCCAGTAGCGTACACATACGAAACAACAATGAGCAGTTCTTC. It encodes CASSVHIRNNNEQFF.

DNA of the CDR3: TGTGCCAGCAGCTATGACAGGGGTCAGCCCCAGCATTTT. Translation gives CASSYDRGQPQHF. The chain employs TRBV5-4 and TRBJ1-5; 8 bases map to TRBD1. This CDR3 has 13 amino acids. Germline V gene lookup returns CDR1 SGHNT and CDR2 YYREEE (reference sequence). The trim removed 3 bases at V and 6 bases at J, leaving 2 bases unmatched.

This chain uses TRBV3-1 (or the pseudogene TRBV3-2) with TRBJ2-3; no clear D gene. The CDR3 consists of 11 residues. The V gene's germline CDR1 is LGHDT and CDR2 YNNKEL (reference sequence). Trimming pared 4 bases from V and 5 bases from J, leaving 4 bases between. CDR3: CASSRGDTQYF. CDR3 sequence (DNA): TGTGCCAGCAGCCGCGGAGATACGCAGTATTTT.

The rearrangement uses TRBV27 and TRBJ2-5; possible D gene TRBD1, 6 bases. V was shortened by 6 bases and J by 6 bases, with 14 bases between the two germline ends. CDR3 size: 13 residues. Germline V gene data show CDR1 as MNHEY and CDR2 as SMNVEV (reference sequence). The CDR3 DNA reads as TGTGCCAGCAGCCCACAGGGTATACAGACCCAGTACTTC. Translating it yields CASSPQGIQTQYF.

In nucleotides, the CDR3 is TGTGCCAGCAGCCCCCGGACTAGCGGGGGAGTTAACACAGATACGCAGTATTTT. Encoded protein: CASSPRTSGGVNTDTQYF. This chain connects TRBV7-9 to TRBJ2-3; 13 nucleotides agree with TRBD2. CDR1 SEHNR and CDR2 FQNEAQ come from the germline V gene (reference sequence). J lost 2 bases, V lost 5 bases, and 10 bases had no gene match. This CDR3 is 18 amino acids long. Based on the CDR3 plus reference TRBV7-9 and TRBJ2-3, the full variable domain is DTGVSQNPRHKITKRGQNVTFRCDPISEHNRLYWYRQTLGQGPEFLTYFQNEAQLEKSRLLSDRFSAERPKGSFSTLEIQRTEQGDSAMYLCASSPRTSGGVNTDTQYFGPGTRLTVL.

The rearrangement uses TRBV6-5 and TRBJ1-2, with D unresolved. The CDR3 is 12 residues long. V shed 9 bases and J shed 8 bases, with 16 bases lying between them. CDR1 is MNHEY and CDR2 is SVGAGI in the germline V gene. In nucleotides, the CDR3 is TGTGCCAGTTCCGCCGGTTTCTGGGGCTACACCTTC. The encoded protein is CASSAGFWGYTF.

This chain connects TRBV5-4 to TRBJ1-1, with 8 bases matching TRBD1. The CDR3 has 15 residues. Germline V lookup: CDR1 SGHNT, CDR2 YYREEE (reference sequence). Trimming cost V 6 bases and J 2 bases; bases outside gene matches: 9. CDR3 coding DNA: TGTGCCAGCACCTCGAACAGGGGGTCTAACACTGAAGCTTTCTTT. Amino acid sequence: CASTSNRGSNTEAFF. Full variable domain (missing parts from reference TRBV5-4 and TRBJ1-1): ETGVTQSPTHLIKTRGQQVTLRCSSQSGHNTVSWYQQALGQGPQFIFQYYREEENGRGNFPPRFSGLQFPNYSSELNVNALELDDSALYLCASTSNRGSNTEAFFGQGTRLTVV.

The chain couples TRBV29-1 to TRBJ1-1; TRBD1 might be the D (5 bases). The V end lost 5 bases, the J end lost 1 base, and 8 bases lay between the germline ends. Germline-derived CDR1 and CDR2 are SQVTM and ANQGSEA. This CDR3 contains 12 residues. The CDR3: CSVSRGNTEAFF. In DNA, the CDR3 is TGCAGCGTTTCTAGGGGGAACACTGAAGCTTTCTTT.

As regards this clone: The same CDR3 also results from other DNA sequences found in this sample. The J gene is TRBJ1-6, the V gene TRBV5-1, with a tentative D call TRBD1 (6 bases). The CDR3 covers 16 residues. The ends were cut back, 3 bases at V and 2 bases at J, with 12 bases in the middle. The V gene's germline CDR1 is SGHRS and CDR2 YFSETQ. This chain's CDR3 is CASSSTGGTYNSPLHF. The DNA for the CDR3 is TGCGCCAGCAGCTCGACAGGTGGCACCTATAATTCACCCCTCCACTTT. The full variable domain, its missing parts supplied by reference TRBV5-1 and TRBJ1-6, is KAGVTQTPRYLIKTRGQQVTLSCSPISGHRSVSWYQQTPGQGLQFLFEYFSETQRNKGNFPGRFSGRQFSNSRSEMNVSTLELGDSALYLCASSSTGGTYNSPLHFGNGTRLTVT.

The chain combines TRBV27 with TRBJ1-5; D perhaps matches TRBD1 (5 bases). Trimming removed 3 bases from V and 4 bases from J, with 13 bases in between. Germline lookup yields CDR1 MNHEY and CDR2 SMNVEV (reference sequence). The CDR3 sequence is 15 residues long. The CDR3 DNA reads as TGTGCCAGCAGTTTTAGGGGAAACAGGAATCAGCCCCAGCATTTT. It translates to CASSFRGNRNQPQHF.

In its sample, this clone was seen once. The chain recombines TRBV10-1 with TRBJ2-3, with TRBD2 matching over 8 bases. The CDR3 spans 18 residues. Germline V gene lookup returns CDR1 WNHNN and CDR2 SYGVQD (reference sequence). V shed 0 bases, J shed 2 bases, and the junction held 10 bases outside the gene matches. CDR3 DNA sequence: TGCGCCAGCAGTGAGTCCAGACTAGCGCGGGCCCTCACAGATACGCAGTATTTT. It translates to CASSESRLARALTDTQYF.

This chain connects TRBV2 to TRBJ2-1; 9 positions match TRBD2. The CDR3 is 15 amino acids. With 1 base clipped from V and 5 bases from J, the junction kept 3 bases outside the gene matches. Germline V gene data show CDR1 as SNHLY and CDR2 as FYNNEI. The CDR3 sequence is CASSEGLAANNEQFF. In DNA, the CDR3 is TGTGCCAGCAGTGAAGGACTAGCGGCAAACAATGAGCAGTTCTTC.

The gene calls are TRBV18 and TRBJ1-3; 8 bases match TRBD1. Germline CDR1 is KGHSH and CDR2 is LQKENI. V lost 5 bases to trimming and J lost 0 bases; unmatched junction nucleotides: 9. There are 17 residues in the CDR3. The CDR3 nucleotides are TGTGCCAGCTCAACCGGACAGGGCGGGAGCTCTGGAAACACCATATATTTT. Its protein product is CASSTGQGGSSGNTIYF. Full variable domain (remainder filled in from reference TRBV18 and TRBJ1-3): NAGVMQNPRHLVRRRGQEARLRCSPMKGHSHVYWYRQLPEEGLKFMVYLQKENIIDESGMPKERFSAEFPKEGPSILRIQQVVRGDSAAYFCASSTGQGGSSGNTIYFGEGSWLTVV.